This T cell receptor beta chain was identified in a study of blood T cell repertoires in COVID-19. V shed 6 bases, J shed 1 base, and the junction held 7 bases outside the gene matches. CDR1 is LGHNA and CDR2 is YNFKEQ in the germline V gene. CDR3 length: 16 residues. Clones were read by immunoSEQ multiplex PCR, and TCRdb kept only the in-frame ones, dropping some. The table shows around 250,000 clones, with roughly 83% occurring only once. The source of this sequence is a woman at least 80 years old with COVID-19, enrolled during active disease. The specimen sequenced was peripheral blood. V is TRBV4-2 and J is TRBJ2-7; 12 bases agree with TRBD2. The CDR3 coding sequence is TGTGCCAGCAGTCCCCAGACTAGCGGGGGTTCCTACGAGCAGTACTTC. It specifies CASSPQTSGGSYEQYF.